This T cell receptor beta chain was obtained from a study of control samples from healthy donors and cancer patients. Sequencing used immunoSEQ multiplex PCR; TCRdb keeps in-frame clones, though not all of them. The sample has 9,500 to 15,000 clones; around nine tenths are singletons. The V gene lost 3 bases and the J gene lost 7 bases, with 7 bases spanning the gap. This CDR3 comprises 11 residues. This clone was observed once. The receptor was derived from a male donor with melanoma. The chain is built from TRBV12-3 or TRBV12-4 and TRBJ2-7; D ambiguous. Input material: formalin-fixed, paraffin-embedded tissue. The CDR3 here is CASSFLGEQYF. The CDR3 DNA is TGTGCCAGCAGTTTTTTGGGGGAGCAGTACTTC.